This T cell receptor beta chain originates from a study of beta chain features in type 1 diabetes. Study-level findings and limits: Short templates might get an advantage during PCR, and this would be equal in patients and controls. In comparison with healthy donors, patients had naive, central memory and Treg TCRB repertoires that appeared more similar. More deletions and fewer insertions at VDJ junctions were seen in type 1 diabetes patients. Across all four CD4+ subsets, people with type 1 diabetes showed modestly shorter TCRB CDR3s.

Looked up from germline, CDR1 is SGHRS and CDR2 is YFSETQ. The CDR3 is made up of 15 amino acids. The V end was cut by 1 base, the J end by 0 bases, with 8 bases between. The investigators reverse transcribed all of the isolated RNA, so they sequenced expressed TCRB transcripts. The protocol was immunoSEQ multiplex PCR, while the TCRdb copy is restricted to in-frame clones and leaves out a portion. This table has 400,000 or so clones, roughly a tenth appearing once. The table lists this clone with a few counts. Its specificity is not known. This clonotype was obtained from a man aged 30 to 39 with type 1 diabetes. Sequences were obtained from central memory CD4+ T cells from blood. V is TRBV5-1 and J is TRBJ2-1; no firm D call. The CDR3 spells CASSLSSGSYNEQFF. The CDR3 coding sequence is TGCGCCAGCAGCTTGTCGTCGGGCTCCTACAATGAGCAGTTCTTC. The variable domain in full, with the rest retrieved from reference TRBV5-1 and TRBJ2-1, is KAGVTQTPRYLIKTRGQQVTLSCSPISGHRSVSWYQQTPGQGLQFLFEYFSETQRNKGNFPGRFSGRQFSNSRSEMNVSTLELGDSALYLCASSLSSGSYNEQFFGPGTRLTVL.